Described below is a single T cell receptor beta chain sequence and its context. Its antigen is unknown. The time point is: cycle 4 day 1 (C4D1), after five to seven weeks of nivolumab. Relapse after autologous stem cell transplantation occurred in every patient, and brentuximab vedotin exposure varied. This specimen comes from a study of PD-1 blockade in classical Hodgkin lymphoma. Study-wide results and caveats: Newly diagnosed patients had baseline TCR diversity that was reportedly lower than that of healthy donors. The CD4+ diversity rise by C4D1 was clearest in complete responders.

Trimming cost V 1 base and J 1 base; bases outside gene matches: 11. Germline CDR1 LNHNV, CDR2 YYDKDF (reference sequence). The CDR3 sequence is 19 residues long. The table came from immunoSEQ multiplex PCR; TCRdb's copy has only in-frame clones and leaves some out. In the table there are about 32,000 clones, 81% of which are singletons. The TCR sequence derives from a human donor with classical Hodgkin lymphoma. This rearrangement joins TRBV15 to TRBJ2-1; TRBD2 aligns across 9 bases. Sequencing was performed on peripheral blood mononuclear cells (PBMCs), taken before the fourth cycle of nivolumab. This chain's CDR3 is CATSRVQQAGGVSYNEQFF. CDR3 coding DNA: TGTGCCACCAGCAGAGTACAGCAAGCGGGAGGAGTATCCTACAATGAGCAGTTCTTC. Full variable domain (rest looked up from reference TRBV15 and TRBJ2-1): DAMVIQNPRYQVTQFGKPVTLSCSQTLNHNVMYWYQQKSSQAPKLLFHYYDKDFNNEADTPDNFQSRRPNTSFCFLDIRSPGLGDTAMYLCATSRVQQAGGVSYNEQFFGPGTRLTVL.